This record concerns one T cell receptor beta chain sequence. Positive CCR7 selection of CD45RO-negative cells yielded the naive CD8 cells, and terminally differentiated effector memory CD45RA+ cells were excluded. Germline CDR1 and CDR2: SNHLY and FYNNEI. V lost 11 bases, J lost 5 bases, and 13 bases stayed unmatched. The CDR3 covers 16 residues. The repertoire was sequenced with immunoSEQ multiplex PCR; TCRdb's copy has only in-frame clones and lacks some. Of some 2 million clones listed, around 96% are singletons. This sample was taken from a study of shared clonotypes between healthy human individuals. Study overall: Three plates were used per donor for CD4 naive, three for CD4 memory, two for CD8 naive and one for CD8 memory.

Sequenced: naive CD8+ T cells sorted from blood. The origin of this receptor is a man between 18 and 29 years old in good health. V and J are TRBV2 and TRBJ2-2; 11 bases fit TRBD2. As DNA, the CDR3 is TGTGCCGTACGACTCCTGACTAGCGGGGAAACCGGGGAGCTGTTTTTT. It encodes CAVRLLTSGETGELFF.